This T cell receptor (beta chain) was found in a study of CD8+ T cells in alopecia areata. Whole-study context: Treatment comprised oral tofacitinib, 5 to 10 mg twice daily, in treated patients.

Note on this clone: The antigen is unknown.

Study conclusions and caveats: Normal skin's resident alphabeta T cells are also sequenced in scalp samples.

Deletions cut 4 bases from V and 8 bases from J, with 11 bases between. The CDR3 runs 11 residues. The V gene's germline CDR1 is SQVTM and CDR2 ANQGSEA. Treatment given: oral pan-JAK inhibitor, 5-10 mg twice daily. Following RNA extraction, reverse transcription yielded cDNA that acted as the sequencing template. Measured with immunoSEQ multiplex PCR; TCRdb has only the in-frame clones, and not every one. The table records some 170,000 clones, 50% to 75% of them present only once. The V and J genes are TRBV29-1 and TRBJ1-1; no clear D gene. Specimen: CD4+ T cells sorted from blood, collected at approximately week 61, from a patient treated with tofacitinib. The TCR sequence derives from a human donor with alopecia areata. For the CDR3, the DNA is TGCAGCGTTGTGGAGGATTTGGAAGCTTTCTTT. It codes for CSVVEDLEAFF.